One TCR beta chain is described in this entry. Antigen specificity is unknown. This sample stems from a study of blood T cells in healthy people across ages. The study, taken as a whole, reports: A strong correlation was seen between TCR beta diversity and naive T cell percentage.

PCR was performed a second time for roughly 7 to 11 cycles using a sample-barcoded 5' primer and a J-beta primer mix. TCRdb reprocessed the 5' RACE reads with MiXCR, giving one entry per CDR3 protein. Here the sample spans approximately 780,000 distinct CDR3 sequences, roughly 25% being singletons. V gave up 6 bases and J gave up 2 bases, with 23 bases separating them. Germline V lookup: CDR1 MNHNS, CDR2 SASEGT. There are 18 residues in the CDR3. These sequences were also reported in another study, on T cells of mothers and their children. That publication notes: The cDNA synthesis received all extracted RNA, at around 1.5 ug per 15 ul. An overlap that was slightly higher, though non-significant, was seen in related mother-child pairs versus unrelated pairs.

This rearrangement joins TRBV6-1 to TRBJ1-5, with D unclear. This TCR was recovered from a boy between 5 and 17 years old in good health. Sequenced sample: blood. CDR3 in DNA: TGTGCCAGCAGGGCGGACTCTCATCGAGGATCCGGCAATCAGCCCCAGCATTTT. It is translated as CASRADSHRGSGNQPQHF.